This passage covers 30 T cell receptor beta chains from one sample sequenced in a study of T cell repertoires in cytomegalovirus infection. These receptors have no known antigen. Each CDR3 protein is one row after TCRdb ran MiXCR on the reads. In the table there are roughly 920,000 distinct CDR3 sequences, approximately 30% of which are singletons. The input for sequencing was cultured CD8+ T cells from PBMCs, taken from culture after CMV antigen stimulation. Every receptor here comes from a human donor in good health (CMV status not recorded). Some clones in this sample may be carry-over from other donors' samples.

The chain uses TRBV2 and TRBJ1-5; TRBD1 agrees at 9 bases. CDR1 SNHLY and CDR2 FYNNEI come from the germline V gene. V lost 5 bases, J lost 3 bases, and 8 bases stayed unmatched. The CDR3 extends over 16 amino acids. The CDR3 DNA is TGTGCCAGCAGTTCGGACAGGGGCCGTGACAATCAGCCCCAGCATTTT. Translating it yields CASSSDRGRDNQPQHF.

The gene calls are TRBV6-2 or TRBV6-3 and TRBJ2-7; 10 bases line up with TRBD1. The junction had 3 bases not matched to a gene; V was cut back by 5 bases and J by 5 bases. This CDR3 has 13 amino acids. Germline lookup yields CDR1 MNHEY and CDR2 SVGEGT. The CDR3 DNA is TGTGCCAGCAGTAGACAGGGGGCTGACGAGCAGTACGTC. Protein product: CASSRQGADEQYV.

The chain recombines TRBV6-8 with TRBJ2-5; 7 bases are shared with TRBD2. This CDR3 contains 14 residues. The V gene's germline CDR1 is MNHGY and CDR2 SAAAGT. V trimming: 2 bases; J trimming: 5 bases; junction bases outside the gene matches: 5. CDR3 sequence reads: CASSYGGGVETQYF. DNA of the CDR3: TGTGCCAGCAGTTACGGGGGGGGGGTCGAGACCCAGTACTTC.

The chain recombines TRBV20-1 with TRBJ1-5; the match to TRBD1 covers 10 bases. The CDR3 loop spans 16 amino acids. Per germline, CDR1 DFQATT and CDR2 SNEGSKA (reference sequence). After removal of 3 bases from V and 6 bases from J, the junction contained 11 bases not matched to a gene. CDR3 sequence: CSARVATGGWVQPQHF. The CDR3 nucleotides read TGCAGTGCTAGGGTTGCGACAGGGGGCTGGGTTCAGCCCCAGCATTTT.

The rearrangement links TRBV20-1 to TRBJ2-7; 7 nucleotides match TRBD2. This CDR3 comprises 13 residues. CDR1 is DFQATT, CDR2 SNEGSKA, per germline (reference sequence). With V trimmed by 5 bases and J by 0 bases, 4 bases remained unmatched. The CDR3 nucleotides read TGCAGTGCTGAAGCGGGGAGCTCCTACGAGCAGTACTTC. Protein: CSAEAGSSYEQYF.

This clonotype was counted at least ten times. The chain couples TRBV7-9 to TRBJ2-1; D may be TRBD1 (5 bases). V was cut by 2 bases and J by 9 bases, with 11 bases left in between. Germline V gene lookup returns CDR1 SEHNR and CDR2 FQNEAQ (reference sequence). This CDR3 has 13 amino acids. The CDR3 DNA follows: TGTGCCAGCAGCTTATCCACAGGCGGTGAGCAGTTCTTC. Residues: CASSLSTGGEQFF.

The chain employs TRBV4-1 and TRBJ2-1; D tentatively fits TRBD1 or TRBD2 (5 bases each). The V gene lost 8 bases and the J gene lost 2 bases, with 10 bases spanning the gap. CDR3 length: 13 residues. Germline V CDR1 and CDR2: MGHRA, YSYEKL. DNA for the CDR3: TGCGCCAGCGGGGACGGGGCCTACAATGAGCAGTTCTTC. Its translation: CASGDGAYNEQFF.

The rearrangement joins TRBV19 to TRBJ1-2; D remains unclear. V was cut by 3 bases and J by 8 bases, with 10 bases left in between. Germline CDR1 LNHDA, CDR2 SQIVND (reference sequence). This CDR3 has 12 amino acids. The chain's CDR3 is CASSMPVNGYTF. Written as DNA, the CDR3 is TGTGCCAGTAGTATGCCAGTGAACGGCTACACCTTC.

The chain joins TRBV20-1 to TRBJ2-3; a possible D gene is TRBD2 (6 bases). Trimming left V 0 bases short and J 1 base short, with 17 bases between. The germline CDR1 and CDR2 sequences are DFQATT and SNEGSKA (reference sequence). The CDR3 has 17 residues. CDR3 sequence reads: CSARDITGPSGTDTQYF. The CDR3 coding sequence is TGCAGTGCTAGAGATATTACGGGCCCTAGCGGCACAGATACGCAGTATTTT.

This clonotype occurred many times. The chain uses TRBV7-9 and TRBJ2-5; perhaps TRBD2 as D (6 bases). This CDR3 spans 14 amino acids. The V and J ends lost 0 bases and 5 bases respectively, with 10 bases between them. The germline V gene encodes CDR1 SEHNR and CDR2 FQNEAQ (reference sequence). In nucleotides, the CDR3 is TGTGCCAGCAGCTTAGCTAGTCGGGAGGAGACCCAGTACTTC. Translated, it gives CASSLASREETQYF. The complete variable domain, with remaining parts taken from reference TRBV7-9 and TRBJ2-5, reads DTGVSQNPRHKITKRGQNVTFRCDPISEHNRLYWYRQTLGQGPEFLTYFQNEAQLEKSRLLSDRFSAERPKGSFSTLEIQRTEQGDSAMYLCASSLASREETQYFGPGTRLLVL.

About this clonotype itself: This clone may be a read error of a much larger clone one base away. V usage is TRBV7-6 and J usage is TRBJ2-3; TRBD2 might be the D (7 bases). Germline loops: CDR1 SGHVS, CDR2 FNYEAQ. The CDR3 runs to 15 residues. The CDR3 coding sequence is TGTGCCAGCAGTCAATATTCGGGGGGCACAGATACGCAGTGTTTT. Protein sequence: CASSQYSGGTDTQCF.

This clonotype has a handful of counts. The rearrangement uses TRBV2 and TRBJ1-1; D remains ambiguous. In germline, CDR1 is SNHLY, CDR2 FYNNEI. The CDR3 runs 12 residues. Trimming removed 2 bases at V and 3 bases at J, with 4 bases between. Here the CDR3 reads CASSEIHTEAFF. The CDR3 bases are TGTGCCAGCAGTGAAATTCACACTGAAGCTTTCTTT.

This clonotype was observed many times. V is TRBV7-6 and J is TRBJ2-3; 9 bases are shared with TRBD2. Per the germline V gene, CDR1 is SGHVS and CDR2 is FNYEAQ. V shed 5 bases and J 2 bases; nucleotides not matched to a gene: 14. This CDR3 comprises 18 residues. The CDR3 DNA follows: TGTGCCAGCAGCCTTCGTGGTGTGAGCGGGGGGCACACAGATACGCAGTATTTT. Its translation is CASSLRGVSGGHTDTQYF.

This chain's CDR3 is CASSFMPGSFCYGYTF. The CDR3 nucleotides are TGTGCCAGCAGTTTTATGCCAGGGTCCTTCTGCTATGGCTACACCTTC. This chain uses TRBV12-3 or TRBV12-4 with TRBJ1-2; tentatively, D is TRBD1 (5 bases). The CDR3 is 16 amino acids. V lost 3 bases and J 4 bases, leaving 18 bases between the germline ends.

This clonotype has a handful of counts. This sequence joins TRBV7-8 and TRBJ1-3, with D possibly TRBD1 on 5 matching bases. Germline V gives CDR1 SGHVS, CDR2 FQNEAQ. V shed 1 base and J shed 0 bases, with 10 bases lying between them. This CDR3 region has 16 residues. The CDR3 DNA is TGTGCCAGCAGCTTAGGTTCGGGACTCTCTGGAAACACCATATATTTT. It yields the protein CASSLGSGLSGNTIYF.

This clonotype was observed a few times. V and J are TRBV6-2 or TRBV6-3 and TRBJ1-2; D unresolved. Per the germline V gene, CDR1 is MNHEY and CDR2 is SVGEGT. The CDR3 contains 15 residues. With 3 bases removed from V and 1 base from J, the gap between germline ends came to 12 bases. In nucleotides, the CDR3 is TGTGCCAGCAGTTATATCGCGAGAGATAACTATGGCTACACCTTC. This translates into CASSYIARDNYGYTF.

The V and J genes are TRBV27 and TRBJ1-1; no clear D gene. Trimming shortened V by 5 bases and J by 5 bases, and 15 bases separated the two germline ends. This CDR3 spans 14 amino acids. Germline CDR1 MNHEY, CDR2 SMNVEV (reference sequence). The CDR3 here is CASSPTRLGTEAFF. CDR3 nucleotide sequence: TGTGCCAGCAGTCCGACACGTCTGGGGACTGAAGCTTTCTTT.

V is TRBV27 and J is TRBJ2-1; 7 nucleotides match TRBD1. Unmatched junction bases numbered 7, after V lost 6 bases and J lost 2 bases. The length of the CDR3 is 15 residues. CDR1 and CDR2 from the germline V gene are MNHEY and SMNVEV (reference sequence). The CDR3 sequence: CASSLQGNPYNEQFF. In DNA form, the CDR3 reads TGTGCCAGCAGCCTACAGGGGAACCCCTACAATGAGCAGTTCTTC.

The genes are TRBV6-5 and TRBJ1-1; D is uncertain. CDR1 MNHEY and CDR2 SVGAGI come from the germline V gene. Trimming took off 2 bases at V and 1 base at J, with 11 bases between the two ends. The length of the CDR3 is 15 residues. CDR3 loop: CASSYEDRPNTEAFF. The CDR3 coding sequence is TGTGCCAGCAGTTACGAGGACCGGCCGAACACTGAAGCTTTCTTT.

This chain connects TRBV27 to TRBJ2-7, with 7 bases lining up with TRBD2. This CDR3 comprises 13 residues. Trimming removed 8 bases from V and 3 bases from J; junction bases left unmatched: 7. The germline gives CDR1 MNHEY, CDR2 SMNVEV (reference sequence). CDR3 sequence (DNA): TGTGCCAGCGGGGGGGGTTCGAACTACGAGCAGTACTTC. It is translated as CASGGGSNYEQYF.

The chain combines TRBV12-3 or TRBV12-4 with TRBJ1-5; TRBD1 might be the D (6 bases). V lost 5 bases and J 0 bases, leaving 14 bases between the germline ends. This CDR3 is built from 16 residues. CDR3 nucleotides: TGTGCCAGCAGTGCGTTCGACAGGCTTAGCAATCAGCCCCAGCATTTT. Translating it yields CASSAFDRLSNQPQHF.

This chain joins TRBV11-2 and TRBJ1-1, with D possibly TRBD1 on 5 matching bases. The length of the CDR3 is 13 residues. Trimming removed 1 base from V and 8 bases from J, with 11 bases in between. Germline lookup yields CDR1 SGHAT and CDR2 FQNNGV. The CDR3 region has the DNA TGTGCCAGCAGCTTAGTAGTCAAGGGGGAAGCTTTCTTT. Its protein is CASSLVVKGEAFF.

The chain joins TRBV19 to TRBJ1-2, with D maybe TRBD1 (5 bases). The CDR3 runs to 15 residues. The V gene's germline CDR1 is LNHDA and CDR2 SQIVND (reference sequence). Between the trimmed V and J ends, which lost 3 bases and 4 bases, there was a span of 15 bases. The chain's CDR3 is CASSISGVLPYGYTF. Here the CDR3 DNA reads TGTGCCAGTAGTATCTCGGGGGTGCTCCCCTATGGCTACACCTTC. Together with reference TRBV19 and TRBJ1-2, the CDR3 gives the full variable domain: DGGITQSPKYLFRKEGQNVTLSCEQNLNHDAMYWYRQDPGQGLRLIYYSQIVNDFQKGDIAEGYSVSREKKESFPLTVTSAQKNPTAFYLCASSISGVLPYGYTFGSGTRLTVV.

This clonotype was seen a handful of times. The V gene is TRBV7-2, the J gene TRBJ2-2, with 8 bases lining up with TRBD1. Germline V gene sequence: CDR1 SGHTA, CDR2 FQGNSA. V was clipped by 6 bases and J by 4 bases; unmatched bases: 4. There are 14 residues in the CDR3. The CDR3 here is CASRKTGVTGELFF. The CDR3 region has the DNA TGTGCCAGCAGGAAGACAGGGGTCACCGGGGAGCTGTTTTTT.

V is TRBV6-6 and J is TRBJ2-1; 8 bases match TRBD1. The V gene's germline CDR1 is MNHNY and CDR2 SVGAGI (reference sequence). The junction had 16 bases not matched to a gene; V was cut back by 2 bases and J by 1 base. This CDR3 comprises 20 residues. The CDR3 protein is CASSYNLGQGLSLSYNEQFF. In DNA, the CDR3 is TGTGCCAGCAGTTACAACCTCGGACAGGGCTTGAGTCTATCCTACAATGAGCAGTTCTTC.

The chain is built from TRBV5-4 and TRBJ2-2; 7 bases map to TRBD2. This CDR3 has 17 amino acids. Trimming cost V 1 base and J 1 base; bases outside gene matches: 7. Per the germline V gene, CDR1 is SGHNT and CDR2 is YYREEE (reference sequence). The CDR3 is CASSLLASGENTGELFF. The CDR3 coding sequence is TGTGCCAGCAGCTTGCTTGCGAGCGGGGAGAACACCGGGGAGCTGTTTTTT.

The rearrangement uses TRBV6-1 and TRBJ2-1; 9 positions agree with TRBD2. This CDR3 contains 14 residues. The J segment lost 7 bases and the V segment lost 3 bases, leaving 4 bases of the junction unmatched. Germline values: CDR1 MNHNS, CDR2 SASEGT. CDR3 in DNA: TGTGCCAGCAGTGAGCGGGGGGGCCCGAATGAGCAGTTCTTC. Encoded protein: CASSERGGPNEQFF.

There are a few counts of this clonotype. V and J are TRBV27 and TRBJ2-1; 7 bases line up with TRBD2. This CDR3 comprises 16 residues. Germline V CDR1 and CDR2: MNHEY, SMNVEV (reference sequence). With V trimmed by 7 bases and J by 0 bases, 9 bases remained unmatched. CDR3 sequence: CASIPGGGSSYNEQFF. The CDR3, as DNA: TGTGCCAGCATCCCGGGCGGGGGTAGCTCCTACAATGAGCAGTTCTTC.

This rearrangement joins TRBV27 to TRBJ2-1, with D possibly matching TRBD2 (7 bases). CDR3 length: 17 residues. The V end lost 0 bases, the J end lost 4 bases, and 16 bases lay between the germline ends. Germline lookup yields CDR1 MNHEY and CDR2 SMNVEV (reference sequence). The CDR3 region is CASSLSGTGGGYNEQFF. The CDR3 DNA follows: TGTGCCAGCAGTTTATCGGGGACGGGGGGCGGTTACAATGAGCAGTTCTTC.

In its sample, this clonotype was seen many times. V and J are TRBV6-1 and TRBJ2-7, with 10 nucleotides matching TRBD1. The V gene's germline CDR1 is MNHNS and CDR2 SASEGT. Trimming removed 7 bases from V and 8 bases from J; junction bases left unmatched: 11. The CDR3 extends over 14 amino acids. Here the CDR3 reads CASMKAGQGNKQYF. CDR3 coding DNA: TGTGCCAGCATGAAAGCGGGACAGGGGAATAAGCAGTACTTC.